This TCR beta chain was sequenced during a study of early T cells in non-severe SARS-CoV-2 infection. Turning to the study itself: The chains were unpaired, and the sequenced material was bulk RNA from unsorted whole blood.

Each cDNA molecule carried a unique molecular identifier. TCRdb independently ran MiXCR on the 5' RACE reads; one entry per CDR3 protein. This table holds roughly 47,000 distinct CDR3 sequences, around 6% found once. The J segment lost 5 bases and the V segment lost 5 bases, leaving 2 bases of the junction unmatched. This CDR3 is 14 amino acids long. This clonotype appeared many times. This specimen consisted of whole blood, obtained at baseline. The genes are TRBV12-3 or TRBV12-4 and TRBJ1-4, with TRBD1 matching 10 bases. The TCR comes from an adult who was a healthcare worker with PCR-confirmed SARS-CoV-2 infection or an uninfected control (not recorded which). The CDR3 reads CASSPGQGNEKLFF. The CDR3 DNA is TGTGCCAGCAGTCCGGGACAGGGGAATGAAAAACTGTTTTTT.